These 30 T cell receptor beta chains share one sample of origin, sequenced in a study of T cells after yellow fever vaccination. TCRdb fed the 5' RACE reads into MiXCR, producing one record per CDR3 protein. The data show a few hundred thousand distinct CDR3 sequences, with approximately 4% seen just once and around 23% held by the top ten. Sequences were derived from PBMCs, sampled 5 days after the yellow fever booster vaccination. These receptors were taken from a man younger than 30 who received the YFV17D yellow fever vaccine.

V and J are TRBV5-4 and TRBJ2-5; 7 bases match TRBD2. Germline CDR1 SGHNT, CDR2 YYREEE (reference sequence). The CDR3 is 13 amino acids. V lost 3 bases and J lost 7; bases outside the gene matches: 6. The CDR3 here is CASSSAGVVTQYF. In nucleotides, the CDR3 is TGTGCCAGCAGCTCGGCGGGGGTGGTGACCCAGTACTTC.

This clonotype was found many times. This chain joins TRBV3-1 and TRBJ1-2; D is undetermined. This CDR3 has 14 residues. Germline loops: CDR1 LGHDT, CDR2 YNNKEL (reference sequence). The ends were cut back, 3 bases at V and 8 bases at J, with 16 bases in the middle. The CDR3 DNA is TGTGCCAGCAGCCAGCCCCATGTGAATGTCGGCTACACCTTC. It is translated as CASSQPHVNVGYTF.

This clonotype was recorded many times. The V gene is TRBV28, the J gene TRBJ2-2; D gene unclear. Per germline, CDR1 MDHEN and CDR2 SYDVKM. Trimming pared 2 bases from V and 1 base from J, leaving 8 bases between. The CDR3 runs 15 residues. CDR3 residues: CASSLGLGNTGELFF. The CDR3 nucleotides read TGTGCCAGCAGTTTAGGTTTGGGGAACACCGGGGAGCTGTTTTTT.

Ten or more counts support this clonotype. V gene TRBV7-9 combines with J gene TRBJ1-2, with D uncertain. CDR3 length: 14 amino acids. CDR1 is SEHNR and CDR2 is FQNEAQ in the germline V gene (reference sequence). Trimming took 1 base from V and 3 from J, leaving 9 bases between them. In nucleotides, the CDR3 is TGTGCCAGCAGCTTAGTCACGGCAGACTATGGCTACACCTTC. Translated, it gives CASSLVTADYGYTF.

This clonotype occurred many times. The rearrangement uses TRBV27 and TRBJ1-5, with D tentatively TRBD1 (5 bases). Germline CDR1 and CDR2: MNHEY and SMNVEV (reference sequence). Deletions cut 3 bases from V and 7 bases from J, with 13 bases between. The CDR3 loop spans 14 amino acids. CDR3 region: CASSFGGAGQPQHF. DNA for the CDR3: TGTGCCAGCAGTTTCGGAGGGGCGGGACAGCCCCAGCATTTT.

The rearrangement joins TRBV6-6 to TRBJ2-7; no firm D call. CDR3 length: 13 residues. The V end lost 2 bases, the J end lost 3 bases, and 8 bases lay between the germline ends. Germline V gene data show CDR1 as MNHNY and CDR2 as SVGAGI (reference sequence). The CDR3 DNA sequence: TGTGCCAGCAGTTACGGGGTGGACTACGAGCAGTACGTC. Translating it yields CASSYGVDYEQYV.

The chain recombines TRBV5-1 with TRBJ1-6, with 9 bases identical to TRBD1. The CDR3 spans 15 residues. From germline, CDR1 is SGHRS and CDR2 YFSETQ. The junction had 9 bases not matched to a gene; V was cut back by 0 bases and J by 14 bases. CDR3 in amino acids: CASSLAGQGPVALHF. The CDR3 DNA follows: TGCGCCAGCAGCTTGGCCGGACAGGGGCCCGTGGCCCTCCACTTT.

This clonotype was counted a few times. The chain is built from TRBV20-1 and TRBJ2-3; perhaps D is TRBD1 or TRBD2 (6 bases each). Trimming removed 6 bases at V and 0 bases at J, with 16 bases between. The length of the CDR3 is 15 residues. The germline V gene encodes CDR1 DFQATT and CDR2 SNEGSKA (reference sequence). The CDR3 bases are TGCAGTGCAGCCCCGGGGGCAGGGAGCACAGATACGCAGTATTTT. It codes for CSAAPGAGSTDTQYF.

This clonotype was seen many times. The chain uses TRBV7-2 and TRBJ2-3; TRBD2 aligns across 12 bases. CDR1 is SGHTA and CDR2 is FQGNSA in the germline V gene. V lost 7 bases, J lost 9 bases, and 11 bases stayed unmatched. There are 15 residues in the CDR3. The CDR3 sequence: CASTTYLAGGLTQYF. The CDR3 nucleotides are TGTGCCAGCACCACTTACCTAGCGGGGGGGTTAACGCAGTATTTT.

This clonotype appeared many times. The chain couples TRBV6-5 to TRBJ2-5; perhaps D is TRBD1 or TRBD2 (5 bases each). Looked up from germline, CDR1 is MNHEY and CDR2 is SVGAGI. CDR3 length equals 14 residues. V shed 6 bases and J shed 1 base, with 12 bases lying between them. This CDR3 reads CASSPVGTQETQYF. Here the CDR3 DNA reads TGTGCCAGCAGCCCCGTCGGGACCCAAGAGACCCAGTACTTC.

This clonotype showed up many times. V and J are TRBV5-1 and TRBJ2-7; 9 bases are shared with TRBD1. This CDR3 spans 14 amino acids. From germline, CDR1 is SGHRS and CDR2 YFSETQ. Trimming at V came to 4 bases and at J to 5 bases, leaving 7 bases not matched to a gene. This chain's CDR3 is CASSEGQGIHEQYV. In DNA form, the CDR3 reads TGCGCCAGCAGCGAAGGACAGGGGATACACGAGCAGTACGTC.

This clonotype was observed a handful of times. The CDR3 nucleotides read TGTGCCACCAGCAGAGGATCGGCGGAAGACCAAGAGACCCAGTACTTC. It translates to CATSRGSAEDQETQYF. The chain joins TRBV15 to TRBJ2-5; D gene ambiguous. V gave up 1 base and J gave up 0 bases, with 12 bases separating them. Germline loops: CDR1 LNHNV, CDR2 YYDKDF (reference sequence). CDR3 length equals 16 residues.

CDR3 region: CSASLGGPYNEQFF. Written as DNA, the CDR3 is TGCAGTGCTAGCCTCGGGGGGCCCTACAATGAGCAGTTCTTC. V gene TRBV20-1 combines with J gene TRBJ2-1; perhaps TRBD2 as D (7 bases). Deletions cut 3 bases from V and 2 bases from J, with 11 bases between. CDR3 length equals 14 residues. CDR1 DFQATT and CDR2 SNEGSKA come from the germline V gene (reference sequence).

The chain combines TRBV7-9 with TRBJ1-1; 7 bases fit TRBD1. This CDR3 has 14 amino acids. Trimming cost V 8 bases and J 3 bases; bases outside gene matches: 9. CDR1 is SEHNR, CDR2 FQNEAQ, per germline (reference sequence). CDR3: CASGNRGQDTEAFF. The DNA of the CDR3 is TGTGCCAGCGGGAACAGGGGCCAGGACACTGAAGCTTTCTTT.

This clonotype was seen repeatedly, ten times or more. V and J are TRBV15 and TRBJ1-3; a possible D gene is TRBD1 (5 bases). The V gene's germline CDR1 is LNHNV and CDR2 YYDKDF (reference sequence). CDR3 length: 16 residues. V lost 0 bases and J lost 2, with 11 bases in between. CDR3 protein: CATSRDPDNPGNTIYF. In DNA form, the CDR3 reads TGTGCCACCAGCAGAGATCCGGACAACCCTGGAAACACCATATATTTT.

The gene calls are TRBV10-3 and TRBJ1-6; 9 nucleotides align to TRBD1. The germline V gene encodes CDR1 ENHRY and CDR2 SYGVKD. The CDR3 sequence is 14 residues long. V gave up 6 bases and J gave up 10 bases; unmatched junction bases: 7. CDR3 sequence (DNA): TGTGCCATCAGGGGGGACAGGGAAAACTCACCCCTCCACTTT. Its translation: CAIRGDRENSPLHF.

This clonotype was counted many times. The rearrangement uses TRBV27 and TRBJ2-3; D gene uncertain. CDR1 is MNHEY, CDR2 SMNVEV, per germline (reference sequence). This CDR3 contains 13 residues. Between the trimmed V and J ends, which lost 7 bases and 1 base, there was a span of 9 bases. The DNA of the CDR3 is TGTGCCAGCACCCCACGAGGCACAGATACGCAGTATTTT. Translated, it gives CASTPRGTDTQYF.

The CDR3 reads CASSQTGQGQFF. The DNA for the CDR3 is TGTGCCAGTAGTCAAACGGGGCAGGGGCAGTTCTTC. The chain recombines TRBV19 with TRBJ2-1, with D possibly being TRBD1 or TRBD2 (5 bases each). The germline gives CDR1 LNHDA, CDR2 SQIVND (reference sequence). The CDR3 spans 12 residues. Between the trimmed V and J ends, which lost 5 bases and 12 bases, there was a span of 14 bases.

The chain joins TRBV7-9 to TRBJ1-1; D may be TRBD1 (6 bases). Trimming shortened V by 2 bases and J by 8 bases, and 12 bases separated the two germline ends. The CDR3 length is 13 residues. Germline CDR1 is SEHNR and CDR2 is FQNEAQ (reference sequence). The CDR3, as DNA: TGTGCCAGCAGCTTAAGGGGGGCAGAGGAAGCTTTCTTT. Translating it yields CASSLRGAEEAFF.

This clonotype was observed a few times. The chain combines TRBV25-1 with TRBJ2-1, with D possibly matching TRBD1 (5 bases). V was cut by 5 bases and J by 0 bases, with 17 bases left in between. Looked up from germline, CDR1 is MGHDK and CDR2 is SYGVNS. The CDR3 is made up of 17 amino acids. CDR3 amino acids: CASSPFQGSSSYNEQFF. The CDR3 nucleotides are TGTGCCAGCAGTCCGTTTCAGGGAAGCAGCTCCTACAATGAGCAGTTCTTC.

This clonotype appeared many times. The chain couples TRBV3-1 to TRBJ1-3, with D hard to call. V gave up 4 bases and J gave up 0 bases, with 7 bases separating them. The length of the CDR3 is 14 residues. Germline assignment: CDR1 LGHDT and CDR2 YNNKEL (reference sequence). The CDR3 nucleotides are TGTGCCAGCAGCCCCACAGACTCTGGAAACACCATATATTTT. Translated: CASSPTDSGNTIYF. The entire variable domain, with the rest obtained from reference TRBV3-1 and TRBJ1-3, is as follows: DTAVSQTPKYLVTQMGNDKSIKCEQNLGHDTMYWYKQDSKKFLKIMFSYNNKELIINETVPNRFSPKSPDKAHLNLHINSLELGDSAVYFCASSPTDSGNTIYFGEGSWLTVV.

Remarks on this clonotype: One end of the junction does not line up with germline, which may come from a read error. The CDR3 region is CASSLGLAVPYEKFF. CDR3 DNA sequence: TGTGCCAGCAGCCTAGGACTAGCGGTTCCCTATGAGAAGTTCTTC. The genes are TRBV7-6 and TRBJ2-1, with 10 nucleotides matching TRBD2. From germline, CDR1 is SGHVS and CDR2 FNYEAQ. The CDR3 is 15 residues long.

The table lists this clonotype with many counts. The genes are TRBV28 and TRBJ2-7; 9 bases line up with TRBD1. The CDR3 totals 14 residues. Germline trimming cut 6 bases from V and 5 bases from J; bases unmatched to any gene: 8. Germline CDR1 MDHEN, CDR2 SYDVKM. The CDR3 DNA reads TGTGCCAGCAGCCGGACAGGGGACCACCACGAGCAGTACGTC. It codes for CASSRTGDHHEQYV.

In this sample, this clonotype turned up a few times. The chain carries TRBV5-1 and TRBJ1-1; D is perhaps TRBD1 (5 bases). This CDR3 region has 14 residues. Germline V lookup: CDR1 SGHRS, CDR2 YFSETQ. Trimming removed 0 bases from V and 7 bases from J, with 13 bases in between. CDR3 in DNA: TGCGCCAGCAGCTTGGAGGGATGGGGGGTTGAAGCTTTCTTT. This gives the protein CASSLEGWGVEAFF.

V usage is TRBV27 and J usage is TRBJ2-6; D gene uncertain. The CDR3 contains 18 residues. Germline CDR1 reads MNHEY; CDR2 reads SMNVEV (reference sequence). Trimming removed 5 bases at V and 0 bases at J, with 17 bases between. CDR3 coding DNA: TGTGCCAGCAGTAACCGGGCCCTACCACCCTCTGGGGCCAACGTCCTGACTTTC. This encodes CASSNRALPPSGANVLTF.

CDR3 bases: TGTGCCAGCAGCCCCCGTTGGGGAGCCTTGTATGGCTACACCTTC. This sequence encodes CASSPRWGALYGYTF. This chain uses TRBV7-8 with TRBJ1-2, with D unclear. Per the germline V gene, CDR1 is SGHVS and CDR2 is FQNEAQ. With 5 bases removed from V and 5 bases from J, the gap between germline ends came to 18 bases. The CDR3 runs 15 residues.

This clonotype occurred many times. J is TRBJ2-5 and V is TRBV10-3; no clear D. V gave up 3 bases and J gave up 5 bases, with 7 bases separating them. CDR1 and CDR2 (germline): ENHRY, SYGVKD. The CDR3 covers 12 residues. CDR3 protein: CAISDLGETQYF. CDR3 bases: TGTGCCATCAGTGACCTAGGCGAGACCCAGTACTTC.

This clonotype was observed a few times. The V gene is TRBV12-3 or TRBV12-4, the J gene TRBJ1-5; D is uncertain. V gave up 0 bases and J gave up 0 bases, with 6 bases separating them. The length of the CDR3 is 15 residues. Written as DNA, the CDR3 is TGTGCCAGCAGTTTAGCCCTTTATAGCAATCAGCCCCAGCATTTT. Translated, it gives CASSLALYSNQPQHF.

The V and J genes are TRBV3-1 and TRBJ2-3; D gene unclear. V shed 1 base and J shed 4 bases, with 6 bases lying between them. The CDR3 has 13 residues. The germline V gene has CDR1 LGHDT and CDR2 YNNKEL (reference sequence). The CDR3 reads CASSQGSSDTQYF. The CDR3 DNA follows: TGTGCCAGCAGCCAAGGGTCCTCAGATACGCAGTATTTT.

CDR3 amino acids: CASSLGTGASEAFF. CDR3 in DNA: TGTGCCAGCAGCTTAGGGACAGGGGCCTCTGAAGCTTTCTTT. V is TRBV7-2 and J is TRBJ1-1, with 9 bases fitting TRBD1. Germline trimming cut 1 base from V and 6 bases from J; bases unmatched to any gene: 3. Germline CDR1 reads SGHTA; CDR2 reads FQGNSA. The CDR3 totals 14 residues.